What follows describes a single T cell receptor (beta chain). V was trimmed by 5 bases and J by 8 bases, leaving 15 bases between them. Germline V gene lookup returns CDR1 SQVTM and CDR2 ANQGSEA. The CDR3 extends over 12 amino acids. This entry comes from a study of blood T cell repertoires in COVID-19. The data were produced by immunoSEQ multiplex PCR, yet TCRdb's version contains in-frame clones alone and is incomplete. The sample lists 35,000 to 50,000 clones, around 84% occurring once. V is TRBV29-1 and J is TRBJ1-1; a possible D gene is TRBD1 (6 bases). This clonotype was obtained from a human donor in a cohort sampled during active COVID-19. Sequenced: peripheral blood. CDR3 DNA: TGCAGCGTTAACATATACAGGGAGGAAGCTTTCTTT. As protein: CSVNIYREEAFF.